This T cell receptor (beta chain) was identified in a study of blood T cell repertoires in COVID-19. Original analysis: Reference gene primers were amplified, and this amplification served to estimate nucleated cell counts. Here immunoSEQ multiplex PCR was the method, and the copy in TCRdb shows in-frame clones only, minus some. The V and J calls and clone size come from that table; D and trimming were worked out from the DNA. The sample records approximately 70,000 clones, under 80% being singletons. The ends lost 4 bases at V and 7 bases at J; junction bases unmatched: 6. This CDR3 contains 13 residues. CDR1 MDHEN and CDR2 SYDVKM come from the germline V gene.

The chain couples TRBV28 to TRBJ1-2, with 7 bases aligning to TRBD1. Sequencing used PBMCs or T cells enriched from blood (not recorded which). This clonotype was obtained from an older woman who had been exposed to COVID-19. CDR3: CASSSGGNSGYTF. The CDR3, as DNA: TGTGCCAGCAGTTCAGGGGGGAATAGTGGCTACACCTTC.